Each of the 2 T cell receptor beta chains below was sequenced from the same sample in a study of regulatory T cells in long-lasting Graves disease. The time point denotes: newly diagnosed GD, antithyroid drugs for less than 3 months. RNA from PBMCs was the source of the TCR library. Arm-PCR with iRepertoire HTBI primers amplified the CDR3 regions for these TCR beta libraries. MiXCR, applied by TCRdb to the multiplex PCR reads, yields one record per CDR3 protein. The table lists some 500,000 distinct CDR3 sequences, about 13% of them singletons, with roughly a tenth in the top ten. The same specimen was also included in a second study, on T cells in Graves' hyperthyroidism and ophthalmopathy.

The source was peripheral blood mononuclear cells (PBMCs), collected at new diagnosis, from a patient treated with antithyroid drugs. The source of these receptors is a man aged 25-45 years with Graves disease.

Ten or more counts support this clonotype. The rearrangement joins TRBV20-1 to TRBJ2-1; 7 bases fit TRBD2. Germline lookup yields CDR1 DFQATT and CDR2 SNEGSKA (reference sequence). The CDR3 has 14 residues. The DNA of the CDR3 is TGCAGCTTTAGGGGCGGGAGTCTCTACAATGAGCAGTTCTTC. Translated, it gives CSFRGGSLYNEQFF.

In this sample, this clonotype turned up a few times. The J gene is TRBJ2-1, the V gene TRBV5-1; 14 bases are shared with TRBD2. Germline V gene data show CDR1 as SGHRS and CDR2 as YFSETQ. Losses at the gene ends were 4 bases for V and 10 bases for J; bases not matched to a gene: 7. The length of the CDR3 is 15 residues. The CDR3 DNA reads as TGCGCCAGCAGCCCTCCGGGACTAGCGGGAGAGGAGCAGTTCTTC. Protein product: CASSPPGLAGEEQFF.